Detailed here is one TCR beta chain. The entry originates in a study of CD8 T cells in ankylosing spondylitis. TCRdb used MiXCR to reprocess the 5' RACE reads, holding one entry per CDR3 protein. This sample has about 360,000 distinct CDR3 sequences; 20% to 25% occur once, and the top ten carry roughly 14%. CDR3 length equals 14 residues. V gave up 11 bases and J gave up 3 bases, with 18 bases separating them. The sequencing input was blood, either unsorted or a sorted T cell fraction (not recorded which). The clonotype was recovered from a male donor with ankylosing spondylitis or in good health (not recorded which). The J gene is TRBJ2-3, the V gene TRBV12-3 or TRBV12-4; D possibly matches TRBD1 or TRBD2 (6 bases each). CDR3 protein: CAARLGGGTDTQYF. For the CDR3, the DNA is TGTGCCGCTCGGTTGGGGGGCGGTACAGATACGCAGTATTTT.